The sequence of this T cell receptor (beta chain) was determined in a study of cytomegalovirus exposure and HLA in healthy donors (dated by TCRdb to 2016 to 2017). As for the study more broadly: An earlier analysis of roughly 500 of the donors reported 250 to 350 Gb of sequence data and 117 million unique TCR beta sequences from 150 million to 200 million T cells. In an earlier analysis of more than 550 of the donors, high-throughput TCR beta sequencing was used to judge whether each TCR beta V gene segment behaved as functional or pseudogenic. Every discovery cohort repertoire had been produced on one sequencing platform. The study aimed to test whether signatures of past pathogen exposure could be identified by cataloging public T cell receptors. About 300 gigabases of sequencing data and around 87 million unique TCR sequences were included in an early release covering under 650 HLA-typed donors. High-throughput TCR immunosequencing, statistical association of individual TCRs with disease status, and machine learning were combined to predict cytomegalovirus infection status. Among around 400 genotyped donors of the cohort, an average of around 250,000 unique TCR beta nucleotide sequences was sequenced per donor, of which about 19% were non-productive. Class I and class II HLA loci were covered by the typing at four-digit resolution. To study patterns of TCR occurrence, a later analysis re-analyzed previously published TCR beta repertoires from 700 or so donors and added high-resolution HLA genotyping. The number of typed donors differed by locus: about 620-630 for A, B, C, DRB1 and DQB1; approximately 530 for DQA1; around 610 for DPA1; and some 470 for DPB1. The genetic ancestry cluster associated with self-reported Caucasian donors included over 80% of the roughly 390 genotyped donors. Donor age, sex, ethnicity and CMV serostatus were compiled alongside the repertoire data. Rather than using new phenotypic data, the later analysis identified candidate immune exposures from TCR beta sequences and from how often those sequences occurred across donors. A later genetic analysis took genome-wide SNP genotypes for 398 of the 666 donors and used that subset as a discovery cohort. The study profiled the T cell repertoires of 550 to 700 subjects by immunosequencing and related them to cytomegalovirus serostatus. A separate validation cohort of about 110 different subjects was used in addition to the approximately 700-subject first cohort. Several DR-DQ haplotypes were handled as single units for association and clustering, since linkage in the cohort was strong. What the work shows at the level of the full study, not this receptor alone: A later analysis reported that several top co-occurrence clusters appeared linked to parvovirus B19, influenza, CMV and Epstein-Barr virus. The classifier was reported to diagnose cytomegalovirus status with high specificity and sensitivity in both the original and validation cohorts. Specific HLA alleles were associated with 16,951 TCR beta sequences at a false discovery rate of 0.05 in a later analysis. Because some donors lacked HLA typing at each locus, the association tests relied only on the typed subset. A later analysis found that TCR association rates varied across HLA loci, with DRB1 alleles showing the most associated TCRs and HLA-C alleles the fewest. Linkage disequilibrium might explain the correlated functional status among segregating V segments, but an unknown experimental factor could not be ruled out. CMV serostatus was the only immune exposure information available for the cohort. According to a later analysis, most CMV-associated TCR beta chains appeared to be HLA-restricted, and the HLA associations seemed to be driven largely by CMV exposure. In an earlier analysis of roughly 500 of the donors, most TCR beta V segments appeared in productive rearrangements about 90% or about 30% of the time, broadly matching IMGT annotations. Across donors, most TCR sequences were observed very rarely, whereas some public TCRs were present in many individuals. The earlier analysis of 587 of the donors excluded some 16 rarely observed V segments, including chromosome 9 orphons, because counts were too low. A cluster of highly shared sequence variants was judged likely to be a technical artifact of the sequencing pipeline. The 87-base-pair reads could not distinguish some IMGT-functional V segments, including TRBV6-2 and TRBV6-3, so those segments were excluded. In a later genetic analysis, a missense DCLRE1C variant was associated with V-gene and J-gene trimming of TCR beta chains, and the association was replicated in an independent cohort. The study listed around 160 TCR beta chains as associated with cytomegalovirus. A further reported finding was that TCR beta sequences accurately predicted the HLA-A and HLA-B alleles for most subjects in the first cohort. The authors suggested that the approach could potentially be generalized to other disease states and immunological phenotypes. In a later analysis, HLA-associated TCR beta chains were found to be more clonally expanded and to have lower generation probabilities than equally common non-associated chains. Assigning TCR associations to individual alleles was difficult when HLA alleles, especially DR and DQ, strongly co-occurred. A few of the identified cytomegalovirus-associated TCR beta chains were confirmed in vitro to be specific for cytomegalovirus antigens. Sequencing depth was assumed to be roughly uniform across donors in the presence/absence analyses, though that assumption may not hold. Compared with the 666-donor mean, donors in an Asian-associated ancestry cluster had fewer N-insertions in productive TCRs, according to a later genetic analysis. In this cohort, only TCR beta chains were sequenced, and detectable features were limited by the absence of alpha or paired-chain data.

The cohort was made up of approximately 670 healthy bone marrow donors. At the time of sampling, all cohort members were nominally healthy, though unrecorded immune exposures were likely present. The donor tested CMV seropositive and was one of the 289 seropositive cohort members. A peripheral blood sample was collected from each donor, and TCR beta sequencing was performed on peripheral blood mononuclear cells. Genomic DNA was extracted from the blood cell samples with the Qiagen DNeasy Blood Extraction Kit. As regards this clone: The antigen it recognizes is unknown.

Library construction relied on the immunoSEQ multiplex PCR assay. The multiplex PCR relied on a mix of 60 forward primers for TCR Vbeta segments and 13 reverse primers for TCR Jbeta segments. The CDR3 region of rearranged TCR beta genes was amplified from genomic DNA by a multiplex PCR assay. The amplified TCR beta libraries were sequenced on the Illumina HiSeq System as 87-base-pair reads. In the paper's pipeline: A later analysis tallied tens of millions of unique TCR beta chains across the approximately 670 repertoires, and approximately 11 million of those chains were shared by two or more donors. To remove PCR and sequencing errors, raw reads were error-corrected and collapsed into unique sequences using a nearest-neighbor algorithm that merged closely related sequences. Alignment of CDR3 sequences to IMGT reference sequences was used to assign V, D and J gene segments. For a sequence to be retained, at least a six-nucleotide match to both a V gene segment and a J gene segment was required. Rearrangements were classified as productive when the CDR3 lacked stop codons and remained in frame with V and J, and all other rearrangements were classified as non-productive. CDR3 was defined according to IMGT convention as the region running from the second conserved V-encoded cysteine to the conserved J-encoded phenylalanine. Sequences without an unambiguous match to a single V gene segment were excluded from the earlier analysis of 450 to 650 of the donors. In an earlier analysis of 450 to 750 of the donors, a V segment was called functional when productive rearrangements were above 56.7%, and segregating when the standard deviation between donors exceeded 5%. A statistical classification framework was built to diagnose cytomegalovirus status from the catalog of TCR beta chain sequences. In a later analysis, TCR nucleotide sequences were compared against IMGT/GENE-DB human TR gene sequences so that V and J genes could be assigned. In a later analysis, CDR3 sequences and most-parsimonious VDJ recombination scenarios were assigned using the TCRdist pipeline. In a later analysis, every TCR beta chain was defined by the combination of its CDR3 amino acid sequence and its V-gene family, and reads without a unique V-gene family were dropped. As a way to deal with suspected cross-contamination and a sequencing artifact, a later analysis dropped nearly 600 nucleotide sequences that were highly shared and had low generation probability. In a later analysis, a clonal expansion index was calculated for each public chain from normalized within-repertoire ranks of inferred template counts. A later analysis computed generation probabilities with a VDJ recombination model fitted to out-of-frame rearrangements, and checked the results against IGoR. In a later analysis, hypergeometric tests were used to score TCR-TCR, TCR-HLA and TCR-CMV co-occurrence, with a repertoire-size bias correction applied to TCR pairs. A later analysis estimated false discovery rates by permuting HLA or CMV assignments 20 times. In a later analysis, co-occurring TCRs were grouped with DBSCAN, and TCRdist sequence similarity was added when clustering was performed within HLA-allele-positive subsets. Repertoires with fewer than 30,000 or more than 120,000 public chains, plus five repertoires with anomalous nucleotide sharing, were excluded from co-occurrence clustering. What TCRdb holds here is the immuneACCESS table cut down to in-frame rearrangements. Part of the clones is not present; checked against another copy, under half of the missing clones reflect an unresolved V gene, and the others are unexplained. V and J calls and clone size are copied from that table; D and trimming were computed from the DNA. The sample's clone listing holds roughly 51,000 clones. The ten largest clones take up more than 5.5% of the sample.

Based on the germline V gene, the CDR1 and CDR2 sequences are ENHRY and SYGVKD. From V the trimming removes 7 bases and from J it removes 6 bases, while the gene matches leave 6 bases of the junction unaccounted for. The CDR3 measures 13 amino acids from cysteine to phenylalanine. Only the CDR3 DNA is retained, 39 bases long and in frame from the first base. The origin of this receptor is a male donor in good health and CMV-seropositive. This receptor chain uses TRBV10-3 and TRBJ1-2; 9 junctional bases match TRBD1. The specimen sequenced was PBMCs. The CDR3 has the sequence CAITPGQGNGYTF. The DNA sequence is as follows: TGTGCCATCACACCGGGACAGGGAAATGGCTACACCTTC.